One sample yielded the 32 T cell receptor beta chains listed below, sequenced in a study of cytomegalovirus exposure and HLA in healthy donors. Profiled with immunoSEQ multiplex PCR; TCRdb holds only in-frame clones, not every one. The repertoire consists of around 160,000 clones, with approximately 81% occurring once and the leading ten covering about 9.4%. The sequenced material came from PBMCs. These receptors were obtained from a man aged 25 to 40 in good health and CMV-seropositive.

This clone was seen a single time. V gene TRBV2 combines with J gene TRBJ2-5, with D possibly matching TRBD1 (5 bases). Deletions cut 2 bases from V and 5 bases from J, with 9 bases between. The CDR3 runs to 13 residues. The germline CDR1 and CDR2 sequences are SNHLY and FYNNEI. In DNA, the CDR3 is TGTGCCAGCAGTGAAAGGGGTTCCGAGACCCAGTACTTC. Translation gives CASSERGSETQYF.

This CDR3 is CASSGTARGSPLHF. CDR3 in DNA: TGTGCCAGCAGCGGCACGGCCAGAGGTTCACCCCTCCACTTT. V usage is TRBV9 and J usage is TRBJ1-6; D remains unclear. The CDR3 covers 14 residues. V was cut by 3 bases and J by 9 bases, with 13 bases left in between. Germline V lookup: CDR1 SGDLS, CDR2 YYNGEE.

The V call is TRBV6-4, the J call TRBJ2-1; a possible D gene is TRBD2 (5 bases). The germline V gene encodes CDR1 MRHNA and CDR2 SNTAGT. Trimming left V 0 bases short and J 3 bases short, with 6 bases between. The CDR3 contains 14 residues. CDR3 sequence (DNA): TGTGCCAGCAGTGACTCGAGGGACTACAATGAGCAGTTCTTC. Protein: CASSDSRDYNEQFF.

This chain links TRBV9 with TRBJ2-3; D gene uncertain. Germline lookup yields CDR1 SGDLS and CDR2 YYNGEE. This CDR3 spans 16 amino acids. V shed 2 bases and J shed 0 bases, with 13 bases lying between them. The CDR3, as DNA: TGTGCCAGCAGCGTTCGCCCCTCCGGGAGCACAGATACGCAGTATTTT. It yields the protein CASSVRPSGSTDTQYF.

The chain couples TRBV2 to TRBJ2-6; D is undetermined. The germline V gene encodes CDR1 SNHLY and CDR2 FYNNEI. Trimming shortened V by 8 bases and J by 1 base, and 12 bases separated the two germline ends. The length of the CDR3 is 15 residues. CDR3 amino acids: CASVRLASGANVLTF. The CDR3 nucleotides are TGTGCCAGCGTAAGATTAGCTTCTGGGGCCAACGTCCTGACTTTC.

The chain is built from TRBV9 and TRBJ2-7; TRBD2 is a possible D gene (6 bases). V was pared by 0 bases and J by 0 bases, with 13 bases between. The CDR3 is made up of 16 amino acids. Germline loops: CDR1 SGDLS, CDR2 YYNGEE. Here the CDR3 DNA reads TGTGCCAGCAGCGTAGGGAATAGCGGCAGCTCCTACGAGCAGTACTTC. It is translated as CASSVGNSGSSYEQYF.

This clone has more than one count but fewer than ten. The V call is TRBV18, the J call TRBJ1-1; D is unclear. CDR1 is KGHSH, CDR2 LQKENI, per germline. With 5 bases removed from V and 4 bases from J, the gap between germline ends came to 5 bases. There are 11 residues in the CDR3. The CDR3 spells CASSGGTEAFF. CDR3 sequence (DNA): TGTGCCAGCTCAGGAGGCACTGAAGCTTTCTTT.

V usage is TRBV9 and J usage is TRBJ2-3; maybe TRBD1 (5 bases). This CDR3 is built from 16 residues. Trimming shortened V by 4 bases and J by 2 bases, and 17 bases separated the two germline ends. Germline V gives CDR1 SGDLS, CDR2 YYNGEE. The chain's CDR3 is CASSPTIRGPTDTQYF. In nucleotides, the CDR3 is TGTGCCAGCAGCCCAACCATTAGGGGCCCCACAGATACGCAGTATTTT.

The chain combines TRBV27 with TRBJ2-5; the match to TRBD1 covers 7 bases. Losses at the gene ends were 5 bases for V and 0 bases for J; bases not matched to a gene: 9. The CDR3 consists of 16 residues. From germline, CDR1 is MNHEY and CDR2 SMNVEV (reference sequence). The CDR3 protein is CASSRLGGSYQETQYF. CDR3 DNA: TGTGCCAGCAGTCGCTTAGGGGGCTCATACCAAGAGACCCAGTACTTC.

This clone has just a few counts. V and J are TRBV29-1 and TRBJ1-2; 8 bases line up with TRBD1. Trimming removed 0 bases from V and 6 bases from J; junction bases left unmatched: 9. The CDR3 totals 15 residues. Per the germline V gene, CDR1 is SQVTM and CDR2 is ANQGSEA. CDR3 coding DNA: TGCAGCGTTGAAGAAATAAGGACAGGGTGGAATGGCTACACCTTC. As protein: CSVEEIRTGWNGYTF. Based on the CDR3 plus reference TRBV29-1 and TRBJ1-2, the full variable domain is SAVISQKPSRDICQRGTSLTIQCQVDSQVTMMFWYRQQPGQSLTLIATANQGSEATYESGFVIDKFPISRPNLTFSTLTVSNMSPEDSSIYLCSVEEIRTGWNGYTFGSGTRLTVV.

This rearrangement joins TRBV13 to TRBJ2-7; D might be TRBD2 (6 bases). Trimming shortened V by 8 bases and J by 4 bases, and 24 bases separated the two germline ends. Germline-derived CDR1 and CDR2 are PRHDT and FYEKMQ (reference sequence). This CDR3 spans 16 amino acids. The CDR3 DNA reads TGTGCCAGCGGGAGGCAGGGCCGCGAATGGGCTTACGAGCAGTACTTC. Translation: CASGRQGREWAYEQYF.

This clone showed up just once. The chain carries TRBV7-8 and TRBJ2-7, with D perhaps TRBD2 (6 bases). Deletions cut 5 bases from V and 3 bases from J, with 11 bases between. Germline loops: CDR1 SGHVS, CDR2 FQNEAQ. CDR3 length: 13 residues. The CDR3 coding sequence is TGTGCCAGCAGCGCGGGACGGAACTACGAGCAGTACTTC. This translates into CASSAGRNYEQYF. Combining the CDR3 with reference TRBV7-8 and TRBJ2-7 gives the whole variable domain GAGVSQSPRYKVAKRGQDVALRCDPISGHVSLFWYQQALGQGPEFLTYFQNEAQLDKSGLPSDRFFAERPEGSVSTLKIQRTQQEDSAVYLCASSAGRNYEQYFGPGTRLTVT.

This rearrangement joins TRBV5-1 to TRBJ2-6, with TRBD1 matching over 11 bases. This CDR3 contains 16 residues. CDR1 is SGHRS, CDR2 YFSETQ, per germline. Trimming removed 3 bases from V and 2 bases from J; junction bases left unmatched: 1. The CDR3 sequence is CASSSGQGAGANVLTF. CDR3 bases: TGCGCCAGCAGCTCGGGACAGGGGGCTGGGGCCAACGTCCTGACTTTC.

This rearrangement joins TRBV30 to TRBJ1-2, with D possibly being TRBD1 (6 bases). There are 13 residues in the CDR3. Germline loops: CDR1 GTSNPN, CDR2 SVGIG (reference sequence). The V end lost 2 bases, the J end lost 4 bases, and 11 bases lay between the germline ends. The CDR3 is CAWSPTGGYGYTF. The CDR3 DNA follows: TGTGCCTGGAGTCCGACAGGTGGCTATGGCTACACCTTC.

The chain is built from TRBV6-5 and TRBJ2-3; 9 nucleotides agree with TRBD1. This CDR3 region has 15 residues. The V gene end was trimmed by 4 bases and the J gene end by 3 bases; junction bases not matched to a gene: 5. Germline V gives CDR1 MNHEY, CDR2 SVGAGI. The CDR3 loop is CASSSHRGQTDTQYF. In DNA, the CDR3 is TGTGCCAGCAGTTCACACAGGGGGCAGACAGATACGCAGTATTTT.

V is TRBV5-1 and J is TRBJ2-1; D gene uncertain. The CDR3 loop spans 12 amino acids. Germline V lookup: CDR1 SGHRS, CDR2 YFSETQ. The V end was cut by 0 bases, the J end by 7 bases, with 5 bases between. This CDR3 is CASSLGENEQFF. CDR3 nucleotide sequence: TGCGCCAGCAGCTTGGGAGAGAATGAGCAGTTCTTC. The full variable domain, its missing parts supplied by reference TRBV5-1 and TRBJ2-1, is KAGVTQTPRYLIKTRGQQVTLSCSPISGHRSVSWYQQTPGQGLQFLFEYFSETQRNKGNFPGRFSGRQFSNSRSEMNVSTLELGDSALYLCASSLGENEQFFGPGTRLTVL.

The sample holds one count of this clone. V and J are TRBV5-4 and TRBJ2-5; TRBD2 matches at 8 bases. The CDR3 totals 16 residues. Germline CDR1 SGHNT, CDR2 YYREEE (reference sequence). Trimming at V came to 4 bases and at J to 9 bases, leaving 17 bases not matched to a gene. DNA of the CDR3: TGTGCCAGCAGCCTCATGACCGCGGGGGGCGGCTTGGCCCAGTACTTC. Translating gives CASSLMTAGGGLAQYF.

V gene TRBV7-8 combines with J gene TRBJ1-2, with 8 bases that match TRBD1. This CDR3 is built from 13 residues. The V gene end was trimmed by 3 bases and the J gene end by 4 bases; junction bases not matched to a gene: 1. Germline lookup yields CDR1 SGHVS and CDR2 FQNEAQ. DNA for the CDR3: TGTGCCAGCAGCTTCGGGACAGGCTATGGCTACACCTTC. Translating gives CASSFGTGYGYTF.

A single count supports this clone. CDR3 DNA sequence: TGTGCCAGCAGCAGACTAGCGGGGGGTTACAATGAGCAGTTCTTC. Amino acid sequence: CASSRLAGGYNEQFF. The chain recombines TRBV27 with TRBJ2-1; TRBD2 aligns across 13 bases. Germline V CDR1 and CDR2: MNHEY, SMNVEV (reference sequence). This CDR3 contains 15 residues. Trimming cost V 6 bases and J 4 bases; bases outside gene matches: 3.

The chain has TRBV9 and TRBJ2-1, with 12 nucleotides matching TRBD2. Germline values: CDR1 SGDLS, CDR2 YYNGEE. After removal of 4 bases from V and 2 bases from J, the junction contained 13 bases not matched to a gene. This CDR3 is built from 19 residues. The CDR3 DNA is TGTGCCAGCAGCCCTAAAGGGGTACTAGCGGGAGGCACCTACAATGAGCAGTTCTTC. Amino acids: CASSPKGVLAGGTYNEQFF.

This sequence joins TRBV9 and TRBJ2-3; TRBD1 matches 7 bases. This CDR3 spans 15 amino acids. The ends lost 2 bases at V and 0 bases at J; junction bases unmatched: 3. Germline V lookup: CDR1 SGDLS, CDR2 YYNGEE. The CDR3 spells CASSVQGVSTDTQYF. CDR3 nucleotides: TGTGCCAGCAGCGTTCAGGGGGTTAGCACAGATACGCAGTATTTT.

The V call is TRBV9, the J call TRBJ1-1, with D possibly matching TRBD1 (5 bases). Germline V gene sequence: CDR1 SGDLS, CDR2 YYNGEE. This CDR3 spans 16 amino acids. Trimming cost V 3 bases and J 2 bases, with 17 bases left between them. The chain's CDR3 is CASSARVGAYNTEAFF. CDR3 in DNA: TGTGCCAGCAGCGCCCGAGTAGGGGCATATAACACTGAAGCTTTCTTT.

V usage is TRBV19 and J usage is TRBJ2-1; D is unclear. This CDR3 contains 16 residues. Trimming removed 0 bases at V and 2 bases at J, with 11 bases between. CDR1 is LNHDA and CDR2 is SQIVND in the germline V gene (reference sequence). The CDR3 coding sequence is TGTGCCAGTAGTATAGAGGCAGGTGTAGCCTACAATGAGCAGTTCTTC. This encodes CASSIEAGVAYNEQFF.

V is TRBV7-3 and J is TRBJ1-1; possible D gene TRBD1, 5 bases. The CDR3 is 13 residues long. Looked up from germline, CDR1 is SGHTA and CDR2 is FQGTGA. V was shortened by 4 bases and J by 1 base, with 7 bases between the two germline ends. The CDR3 reads CASSSQENTEAFF. The CDR3 region has the DNA TGTGCCAGCAGCTCACAGGAGAACACTGAAGCTTTCTTT.

This chain uses TRBV28 with TRBJ2-3; TRBD2 matches at 12 bases. The CDR3 spans 14 residues. V lost 10 bases and J lost 4; bases outside the gene matches: 6. Germline lookup yields CDR1 MDHEN and CDR2 SYDVKM. CDR3 in amino acids: CATSSGREADTQYF. CDR3 DNA: TGTGCCACCTCTAGCGGGAGGGAAGCAGATACGCAGTATTTT.

This clone has a single count. The chain employs TRBV5-1 and TRBJ2-7, with 7 bases identical to TRBD1. Germline V lookup: CDR1 SGHRS, CDR2 YFSETQ. The J segment lost 4 bases and the V segment lost 4 bases, leaving 5 bases of the junction unmatched. The CDR3 consists of 13 residues. As DNA, the CDR3 is TGCGCCAGCAGCACGTACAGGGGATACGAGCAGTACTTC. Translation: CASSTYRGYEQYF.

This rearrangement joins TRBV9 to TRBJ1-4, with D possibly being TRBD1 (5 bases). V dropped 0 bases and J dropped 8 bases, with 17 bases sitting between them. Germline values: CDR1 SGDLS, CDR2 YYNGEE. CDR3 length: 16 amino acids. The DNA for the CDR3 is TGTGCCAGCAGCGTAGAGTTTACAGGCCCTCCCGAAAAACTGTTTTTT. Protein: CASSVEFTGPPEKLFF.

The rearrangement uses TRBV7-9 and TRBJ2-5; 9 bases line up with TRBD1. The CDR3 is made up of 14 amino acids. Trimming removed 4 bases from V and 4 bases from J; junction bases left unmatched: 4. Germline lookup yields CDR1 SEHNR and CDR2 FQNEAQ (reference sequence). The CDR3 loop reads CASSSGQGGETQYF. The CDR3 DNA reads as TGTGCCAGCAGCTCGGGACAGGGAGGAGAGACCCAGTACTTC.

This chain links TRBV6-5 with TRBJ2-1; D might be TRBD2 (6 bases). This CDR3 region has 15 residues. Germline assignment: CDR1 MNHEY and CDR2 SVGAGI. The V end lost 2 bases, the J end lost 3 bases, and 11 bases lay between the germline ends. The CDR3 bases are TGTGCCAGCAGTTACGCGGTAGCGGTCTACAATGAGCAGTTCTTC. Translation gives CASSYAVAVYNEQFF.

V is TRBV15 and J is TRBJ2-1; 11 bases fit TRBD2. The CDR3 contains 17 residues. Trimming took 2 bases from V and 7 from J; bases not matched to a gene: 10. The germline V gene encodes CDR1 LNHNV and CDR2 YYDKDF (reference sequence). Here the CDR3 reads CATSRTIAGGPSNEQFF. In DNA form, the CDR3 reads TGTGCCACCAGCAGAACCATAGCGGGGGGGCCGTCGAATGAGCAGTTCTTC.

This clone was counted between two and nine times. The V gene is TRBV25-1, the J gene TRBJ1-1; no reliable D call. The CDR3 is 12 amino acids. Germline lookup yields CDR1 MGHDK and CDR2 SYGVNS. Trimming took 3 bases from V and 4 from J, leaving 6 bases between them. The CDR3 is CASSDYSTEAFF. CDR3 sequence (DNA): TGTGCCAGCAGTGACTACAGCACTGAAGCTTTCTTT.

The chain is built from TRBV18 and TRBJ1-1; D is unclear. There are 11 residues in the CDR3. Germline loops: CDR1 KGHSH, CDR2 LQKENI. V lost 4 bases, J lost 10 bases, and 10 bases lay in between. For the CDR3, the DNA is TGTGCCAGCTCACAAGAATCGGGAGCTTTCTTT. Residues: CASSQESGAFF.